This record concerns one TCR beta chain sequence. Only a few counts were recorded for this clonotype. What this receptor recognizes is not known. Nothing much larger sits one base from this clone, and base qualities are not available. The source of the sample is a study of identical twins (dated by TCRdb to between 2015 and 2016). The study in broad terms: To test whether fetal clonotypes persist, the study used deep sequencing on TCR alpha and beta repertoires from monozygotic twins, unrelated adults of various ages, and cord blood. Replicate twin experiments were performed at different times using different library preparation protocols to rule out contamination. Overall results and qualifications from the work: Invariant T cells such as MAIT and iNKT could partly confound zero-insertion analyses, though diverse VJ usage argued against this for most clonotypes. Compared with coincidental sharing between unrelated individuals, out-of-frame TCR alpha sequences shared between twins had an excess of sequences with low generation probability. In monozygotic twins, recombination models systematically underestimated out-of-frame TCR alpha sharing, but the models matched the sharing seen between unrelated individuals. Conclusions relied on cross-sectional statistical analysis, since the same donors could not be followed over many years. Excess twin sharing in beta out-of-frame sequences was weaker because fewer shared sequences lowered the signal-to-noise ratio. Fewer insertions were carried by abundant cord blood beta clonotypes; a weaker similar trend was observed in young adult naive repertoires, while no such trend was observed in memory repertoires.

All donors were healthy Caucasians. The twin cohort comprised three pairs of female monozygotic twins, all aged roughly 18 to 30 years. The RNA used for TCR libraries was isolated from peripheral blood mononuclear cells. The protocol used for the library was 5' RACE. Sequencing was performed on an Illumina HiSeq 2000. A universal primer binding site was added through template switching, and the final cDNA carried a unique molecular identifier so that TCR cDNA molecules could be counted accurately. Specific primers in the conserved constant-segment region were used to synthesize first-strand cDNA for TCR alpha and beta chains. To control for contamination, each cDNA library was double barcoded with a SMART-Mk sample barcode plus Illumina barcodes. TruSeq adapter sequences along with Illumina sample barcodes were introduced in two successive PCR steps. The Illumina HiSeq platform was used with custom primers to sequence TCR alpha and beta cDNA libraries. In the paper's pipeline: MiGEC was used to process raw reads and extract unique molecular identifiers, and MiXCR was used to find CDR3 positions. Recombination models were inferred per individual with the repgenHMM and IGoR tools using an EM algorithm. The analysis of shared clonotypes was done with the tcR package in R, with sharing normalized by the product of cloneset sizes. To study raw recombination free of thymic and clonal selection effects, out-of-frame nonproductive sequences were analyzed. In-frame beta chains were kept once TCRdb had trimmed the public reads at Q25 with fastp and called clones with MiXCR. Duplicate CDR3 protein sequences are folded into a single record with the most common DNA and genes. These V and J calls derive from TCRdb rather than the authors' analysis. A total of about 890,000 distinct CDR3 sequences appear in this sample, about 12% of them only once. Jointly, the top ten make up around 1.5% of the sample.

V and J are truncated by 0 bases and 2 bases respectively, leaving an intervening sequence of 14 bases. There are 16 amino acids in the CDR3, from cysteine to phenylalanine inclusive. Solely the CDR3 DNA is kept, with 48 bases framed from the first base. From the germline V gene (reference sequence), CDR1 is DFQATT and CDR2 is SNEGSKA. Separately, the same data were catalogued under a study of yellow fever vaccine responses in identical twins. The second study also describes: According to the authors, the vaccine-induced T cell response in identical twins seemed to be partly convergent and partly specific to each individual. Focusing on identical twins, the study followed the T cell clones that responded to the vaccine, and did so with precision.

The source is a woman in her late teens or twenties in good health. The chain is made from TRBV20-1 and TRBJ1-3; the D gene is perhaps TRBD1, on 5 matching bases. Sequenced sample: PBMCs. The CDR3 region has the sequence CSAREGRRRAGNTIYF. The nucleotide sequence is given as TGCAGTGCTAGAGAGGGACGGCGGCGGGCTGGAAACACCATATATTTT.